The clone carrying this T cell receptor beta chain was counted at least ten times. Germline assignment: CDR1 SGHRS and CDR2 YFSETQ. The CDR3 sequence is 14 residues long. V lost 4 bases to trimming and J lost 2 bases; unmatched junction nucleotides: 3. The record originates from a study of Graves' ophthalmopathy and Graves' hyperthyroidism. Amplification of TCR beta CDR3 regions used RNA transcripts. HTBI primers were employed in first-round RT-PCR, then a second-round multiplex PCR followed. MiXCR, applied by TCRdb to the multiplex PCR reads, yields one record per CDR3 protein. The sample includes 350,000 to 400,000 distinct CDR3 sequences, less than 20% seen only once; the top ten take roughly 7%.

J is TRBJ2-7 and V is TRBV5-1; 10 bases align to TRBD1. This clonotype originated in a woman aged 18-35 years with stable Graves' hyperthyroidism. The specimen was peripheral blood. The CDR3 nucleotides read TGCGCCAGCAGCACTGGGACAGGGGCCTACGAGCAGTACTTC. It is translated as CASSTGTGAYEQYF.